This T cell receptor (beta chain) was observed in a study of OX40 agonist ivuxolimab in advanced cancers. Looking at the study overall: Partial responses occurred in Three dose-escalation patients, one with hepatocellular carcinoma and two with cutaneous melanoma.

Details on this clone: The antigen is not known.

Systemic immunosuppression or autoimmune disease history was grounds to exclude patients. Study-wide findings and caveats: In general, CD8+ T cells held more expanded clones than CD4+ did, on average. Clonal expansion by week 6 occurred in CD4+ and CD8+ blood T cells (at 0.1 to 3.0 mg/kg).

The data were produced by immunoSEQ multiplex PCR, yet TCRdb's version contains in-frame clones alone and is incomplete. There are over 80,000 clones in the sample; roughly nine tenths occur only once, and more than 5% lies in the top ten. Sequenced material: CD4+ or CD8+ T cells sorted from blood, taken in a trial of the OX40 agonist ivuxolimab. This receptor was identified in an adult with an advanced solid tumor such as melanoma, head and neck, liver or kidney cancer.

CDR3 loop: CASSVVPGELFF. The CDR3 DNA reads TGTGCCAGCAGCGTAGTTCCCGGGGAGCTGTTTTTT. The chain joins TRBV9 to TRBJ2-2; D is unresolved. The V end was cut by 0 bases, the J end by 6 bases, with 3 bases between. Germline V lookup: CDR1 SGDLS, CDR2 YYNGEE. The CDR3 has 12 residues.